The 31 T cell receptor beta chains listed next were all sequenced from one sample in a study of T cell responses to AZD1222 COVID-19 vaccine. Libraries were prepared by immunoSEQ multiplex PCR; TCRdb keeps only in-frame clonotypes and omits some of them. The sample lists approximately 140,000 clones; about 87% were seen once. Sequencing used peripheral blood, obtained on day 0 of AZD1222 vaccination. These receptors were taken from an adult in good health.

The gene calls are TRBV12-5 and TRBJ1-2, with D unresolved. Trimming removed 2 bases at V and 4 bases at J, with 5 bases between. There are 12 residues in the CDR3. The V gene's germline CDR1 is LGHNT and CDR2 FRNRAP. The CDR3 nucleotides are TGTGCTAGTGGTTTGCTTTCCTATGGCTACACCTTC. It codes for CASGLLSYGYTF.

V usage is TRBV11-3 and J usage is TRBJ2-3, with D uncertain. Trimming removed 3 bases from V and 4 bases from J, with 8 bases in between. Germline assignment: CDR1 SGHNT and CDR2 YENEEA. The CDR3 extends over 13 amino acids. The CDR3 region is CASSLGRPDTQYF. CDR3 nucleotides: TGTGCCAGCAGCTTGGGCCGACCAGATACGCAGTATTTT.

The chain is built from TRBV7-2 and TRBJ2-7; 9 bases fit TRBD2. V shed 6 bases, J shed 2 bases, and the junction held 8 bases outside the gene matches. The CDR3 sequence is 15 residues long. Germline V gives CDR1 SGHTA, CDR2 FQGNSA. DNA of the CDR3: TGTGCCAGCAGTTTTAGCGGGAGAGGCCCCTACGAGCAGTACTTC. Translating it yields CASSFSGRGPYEQYF. Full variable domain (remainder filled in from reference TRBV7-2 and TRBJ2-7): GAGVSQSPSNKVTEKGKDVELRCDPISGHTALYWYRQSLGQGLEFLIYFQGNSAPDKSGLPSDRFSAERTGGSVSTLTIQRTQQEDSAVYLCASSFSGRGPYEQYFGPGTRLTVT.

The chain couples TRBV5-6 to TRBJ2-7; D is unresolved. Trimming stripped 4 bases from V and 0 bases from J, with 11 bases between. The CDR3 sequence is 14 residues long. Germline CDR1 is SGHDT and CDR2 is YYEEEE. CDR3 DNA: TGTGCCAGCAGCCCACCGACGAGCTCCTACGAGCAGTACTTC. This sequence encodes CASSPPTSSYEQYF.

The rearrangement joins TRBV14 to TRBJ2-1; no reliable D call. The V end lost 0 bases, the J end lost 7 bases, and 7 bases lay between the germline ends. The germline gives CDR1 SGHDN, CDR2 FVKESK. The CDR3 totals 13 residues. The CDR3 here is CASSQELRNEQFF. The CDR3 bases are TGTGCCAGCAGCCAAGAGTTGAGAAATGAGCAGTTCTTC.

The genes are TRBV6-2 or TRBV6-3 and TRBJ1-5, with D perhaps TRBD1 (6 bases). Trimming took 0 bases from V and 0 from J, leaving 6 bases between them. Germline lookup yields CDR1 MNHEY and CDR2 SVGEGT. CDR3 length: 15 amino acids. In DNA, the CDR3 is TGTGCCAGCAGTTACTCAGGGGGTAGCAATCAGCCCCAGCATTTT. The encoded protein is CASSYSGGSNQPQHF.

This clone came up once. The chain couples TRBV5-1 to TRBJ1-5; 10 bases match TRBD1. With V trimmed by 2 bases and J by 2 bases, 1 base remained unmatched. Per germline, CDR1 SGHRS and CDR2 YFSETQ. The CDR3 extends over 15 amino acids. CDR3 sequence reads: CASSFGTGGNQPQHF. The CDR3, as DNA: TGCGCCAGCAGCTTCGGGACAGGGGGCAATCAGCCCCAGCATTTT.

V is TRBV6-4 and J is TRBJ2-2; tentatively, D is TRBD2 (5 bases). The CDR3 runs 16 residues. The ends were cut back, 6 bases at V and 0 bases at J, with 14 bases in the middle. Germline V gene sequence: CDR1 MRHNA, CDR2 SNTAGT. CDR3 DNA sequence: TGTGCCAGCAGCAATACCCCGGGGTCGAACACCGGGGAGCTGTTTTTT. It encodes CASSNTPGSNTGELFF.

The chain couples TRBV5-4 to TRBJ1-6; unclear D gene. The CDR3 consists of 14 residues. Germline-derived CDR1 and CDR2 are SGHNT and YYREEE (reference sequence). V dropped 2 bases and J dropped 10 bases, with 13 bases sitting between them. This chain's CDR3 is CASSFSEVGSPLHF. The CDR3 DNA sequence: TGTGCCAGCAGCTTCTCAGAGGTTGGGTCACCCCTCCACTTT.

V gene TRBV3-1 (or the pseudogene TRBV3-2) combines with J gene TRBJ2-7, with D hard to call. V gave up 3 bases and J gave up 6 bases, with 6 bases separating them. Germline V gene data show CDR1 as LGHDT and CDR2 as YNNKEL (reference sequence). The CDR3 has 11 amino acids. The CDR3 loop reads CASSHGPEQYF. The CDR3 DNA is TGTGCCAGCAGCCACGGACCCGAGCAGTACTTC.

This sequence joins TRBV7-9 and TRBJ2-1; 14 nucleotides align to TRBD2. The CDR3 has 13 amino acids. Germline trimming cut 5 bases from V and 12 bases from J; bases unmatched to any gene: 3. The V gene's germline CDR1 is SEHNR and CDR2 FQNEAQ (reference sequence). CDR3 DNA: TGTGCCAGCAGCCCGACTAGCGGGAGGGGGCAGTTCTTC. As protein: CASSPTSGRGQFF.

This clone has just one count. This chain joins TRBV6-5 and TRBJ2-7; D possibly corresponds to TRBD2 (6 bases). V was cut by 0 bases and J by 5 bases, with 14 bases left in between. Germline assignment: CDR1 MNHEY and CDR2 SVGAGI. The CDR3 totals 15 residues. CDR3 region: CASSYSPLAINEQYF. The CDR3 DNA sequence: TGTGCCAGCAGTTACTCCCCCCTAGCGATCAACGAGCAGTACTTC.

The chain couples TRBV7-2 to TRBJ2-7, with D possibly TRBD1 on 5 matching bases. The V gene's germline CDR1 is SGHTA and CDR2 FQGNSA. The CDR3 loop spans 13 amino acids. Trimming shortened V by 2 bases and J by 3 bases, and 8 bases separated the two germline ends. The CDR3 coding sequence is TGTGCCAGCAGCTTAAACAGGAACTACGAGCAGTACTTC. It codes for CASSLNRNYEQYF. Together with reference TRBV7-2 and TRBJ2-7, the CDR3 gives the full variable domain: GAGVSQSPSNKVTEKGKDVELRCDPISGHTALYWYRQSLGQGLEFLIYFQGNSAPDKSGLPSDRFSAERTGGSVSTLTIQRTQQEDSAVYLCASSLNRNYEQYFGPGTRLTVT.

The V gene is TRBV28, the J gene TRBJ1-2; D is possibly TRBD1 (5 bases). V was trimmed by 5 bases and J by 3 bases, leaving 13 bases between them. The CDR3 contains 14 residues. Germline values: CDR1 MDHEN, CDR2 SYDVKM. CDR3 protein: CASSPGGSYYGYTF. In DNA, the CDR3 is TGTGCCAGCAGTCCCGGGGGGTCATACTATGGCTACACCTTC.

J is TRBJ1-2 and V is TRBV5-5, with D possibly TRBD1 on 5 matching bases. Trimming removed 1 base at V and 3 bases at J, with 10 bases between. CDR1 SGHKS and CDR2 YYEKEE come from the germline V gene (reference sequence). This CDR3 region has 14 residues. The CDR3 sequence: CASSLQGSYYGYTF. The DNA for the CDR3 is TGTGCCAGCAGCTTGCAGGGATCTTACTATGGCTACACCTTC.

CDR3 nucleotides: TGTGCCAGCAGCGAGGCAGGCGAAAAACTGTTTTTT. The encoded protein is CASSEAGEKLFF. The rearrangement joins TRBV27 to TRBJ1-4; D ambiguous. This CDR3 has 12 residues. Germline-derived CDR1 and CDR2 are MNHEY and SMNVEV (reference sequence). Trimming removed 6 bases from V and 8 bases from J, with 10 bases in between.

This clone turned up a few times. The V and J genes are TRBV11-3 and TRBJ1-1; D remains unclear. This CDR3 spans 13 amino acids. V lost 1 base, J lost 5 bases, and 8 bases lay in between. Germline CDR1 reads SGHNT; CDR2 reads YENEEA. CDR3 region: CASSLGSGTEAFF. CDR3 DNA: TGTGCCAGCAGCTTAGGATCGGGAACTGAAGCTTTCTTT.

The rearrangement joins TRBV4-1 to TRBJ2-1, with D unclear. Trimming shortened V by 0 bases and J by 5 bases, and 8 bases separated the two germline ends. There are 14 residues in the CDR3. The germline CDR1 and CDR2 sequences are MGHRA and YSYEKL. The CDR3 loop is CASSQDSRDNEQFF. The CDR3 DNA reads as TGCGCCAGCAGCCAAGATAGCCGGGACAATGAGCAGTTCTTC.

This chain uses TRBV19 with TRBJ2-1, with TRBD1 matching over 10 bases. This CDR3 is 15 amino acids long. In germline, CDR1 is LNHDA, CDR2 SQIVND (reference sequence). Trimming took 5 bases from V and 10 from J; bases not matched to a gene: 11. CDR3 sequence: CASSLLGQGGLEQFF. The CDR3 DNA reads as TGTGCCAGTAGTCTCCTCGGACAGGGGGGTTTAGAGCAGTTCTTC. The full variable domain, its missing parts supplied by reference TRBV19 and TRBJ2-1, is DGGITQSPKYLFRKEGQNVTLSCEQNLNHDAMYWYRQDPGQGLRLIYYSQIVNDFQKGDIAEGYSVSREKKESFPLTVTSAQKNPTAFYLCASSLLGQGGLEQFFGPGTRLTVL.

V and J are TRBV7-2 and TRBJ2-3, with TRBD2 matching 7 bases. The CDR3 contains 15 residues. V dropped 0 bases and J dropped 3; count of bases not matched to a gene: 3. CDR1 is SGHTA, CDR2 FQGNSA, per germline. CDR3 in amino acids: CASSLASSGTDTQYF. DNA of the CDR3: TGTGCCAGCAGCTTAGCGTCTAGCGGAACAGATACGCAGTATTTT.

V is TRBV9 and J is TRBJ2-1; D is perhaps TRBD1 (6 bases). CDR3 length: 16 residues. Germline lookup yields CDR1 SGDLS and CDR2 YYNGEE. V was pared by 4 bases and J by 0 bases, with 14 bases between. The CDR3 loop is CASSPRGFSSYNEQFF. The DNA for the CDR3 is TGTGCCAGCAGCCCCAGGGGCTTTTCCTCCTACAATGAGCAGTTCTTC.

The rearrangement joins TRBV7-3 to TRBJ2-3; D unclear. Looked up from germline, CDR1 is SGHTA and CDR2 is FQGTGA. V gave up 4 bases and J gave up 6 bases, with 11 bases separating them. The CDR3 runs to 13 residues. The CDR3 coding sequence is TGTGCCAGCAGCTCCCTTGACCTGGATACGCAGTATTTT. Its translation: CASSSLDLDTQYF.

The genes are TRBV9 and TRBJ1-3; no definite D call. The CDR3 is made up of 13 amino acids. V shed 4 bases and J shed 4 bases, with 9 bases lying between them. CDR1 and CDR2 from the germline V gene are SGDLS and YYNGEE. Here the CDR3 reads CASSPRGGNTIYF. Written as DNA, the CDR3 is TGTGCCAGCAGCCCGAGAGGGGGAAACACCATATATTTT.

This clone was seen just once. This sequence joins TRBV30 and TRBJ1-1; the match to TRBD1 covers 9 bases. Germline-derived CDR1 and CDR2 are GTSNPN and SVGIG (reference sequence). This CDR3 contains 14 residues. The J segment lost 5 bases and the V segment lost 1 base, leaving 5 bases of the junction unmatched. CDR3 loop: CAWSAWGTGTEAFF. The CDR3 nucleotides are TGTGCCTGGAGTGCCTGGGGGACAGGGACTGAAGCTTTCTTT.

The rearrangement joins TRBV5-1 to TRBJ2-1; TRBD1 or TRBD2 may be the D gene (5 bases each). The CDR3 length is 14 residues. The germline gives CDR1 SGHRS, CDR2 YFSETQ. Deletions cut 4 bases from V and 8 bases from J, with 16 bases between. CDR3 protein: CASSRDGPVYEQFF. The CDR3 DNA reads TGCGCCAGCAGCCGGGACGGTCCTGTTTATGAGCAGTTCTTC.

The chain joins TRBV6-5 to TRBJ1-2, with D unresolved. This CDR3 contains 13 residues. In germline, CDR1 is MNHEY, CDR2 SVGAGI. V dropped 2 bases and J dropped 4 bases, with 8 bases sitting between them. CDR3 in DNA: TGTGCCAGCAGTTACACGGGATTCTATGGCTACACCTTC. This encodes CASSYTGFYGYTF.

J is TRBJ1-6 and V is TRBV19, with a possible D match to TRBD1 (5 bases). Deletions cut 6 bases from V and 7 bases from J, with 16 bases between. Germline CDR1 is LNHDA and CDR2 is SQIVND (reference sequence). The CDR3 runs 15 residues. The CDR3: CASSPGLEGNSPLHF. For the CDR3, the DNA is TGTGCCAGTAGCCCGGGACTAGAAGGGAATTCACCCCTCCACTTT.

The CDR3 DNA is TGTGCCAGCAGCTCACTAGCGAGCCCCTACGAGCAGTACTTC. Residues: CASSSLASPYEQYF. This chain uses TRBV5-6 with TRBJ2-7, with 7 positions matching TRBD2. Losses at the gene ends were 3 bases for V and 2 bases for J; bases not matched to a gene: 5. The V gene's germline CDR1 is SGHDT and CDR2 YYEEEE. This CDR3 has 14 residues.

CDR3: CAWNLAGTYNEQFF. CDR3 nucleotide sequence: TGTGCCTGGAATCTAGCGGGCACTTACAATGAGCAGTTCTTC. The chain uses TRBV30 and TRBJ2-1; 8 nucleotides agree with TRBD2. Germline V CDR1 and CDR2: GTSNPN, SVGIG (reference sequence). This CDR3 comprises 14 residues. With 4 bases clipped from V and 4 bases from J, the junction kept 6 bases outside the gene matches.

The V and J genes are TRBV12-3 or TRBV12-4 and TRBJ2-1; D not resolved. V was pared by 6 bases and J by 3 bases, with 3 bases between. The CDR3 totals 11 residues. CDR3: CASSSYNEQFF. CDR3 coding DNA: TGTGCCAGCAGCAGCTACAATGAGCAGTTCTTC.

The rearrangement joins TRBV4-2 to TRBJ2-3; D possibly matches TRBD1 or TRBD2 (5 bases each). The germline V and J ends were trimmed by 3 bases and 3 bases, with 19 bases remaining between them. The CDR3 covers 17 residues. Looked up from germline, CDR1 is LGHNA and CDR2 is YNFKEQ. CDR3 region: CASSHPGHGGVTDTQYF. In DNA, the CDR3 is TGTGCCAGCAGCCACCCCGGACATGGGGGTGTTACAGATACGCAGTATTTT.